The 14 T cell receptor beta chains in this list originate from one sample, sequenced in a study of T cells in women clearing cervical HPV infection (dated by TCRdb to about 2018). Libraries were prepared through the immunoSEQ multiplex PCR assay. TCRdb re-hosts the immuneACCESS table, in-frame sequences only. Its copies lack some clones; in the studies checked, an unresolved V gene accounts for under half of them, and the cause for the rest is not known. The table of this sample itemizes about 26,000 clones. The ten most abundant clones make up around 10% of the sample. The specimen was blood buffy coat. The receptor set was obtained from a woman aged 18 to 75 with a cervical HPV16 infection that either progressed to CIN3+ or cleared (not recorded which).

Partial CDR3 DNA: TGTGCCAGCAGCTTTAACAGGGGGTCCTCCACCGGGGAG. As protein: CASSFNRGSSTGE. The full CDR3 protein is CASSFNRGSSTGELFF. This chain connects TRBV5-4 to TRBJ2-2, with TRBD1 matching over 8 bases. The sequence runs out 3 residues before the end of the CDR3; the remainder is reconstructed from the germline J gene. The trim removed 2 bases at V and 4 bases at J, leaving 7 bases unmatched. Germline CDR1 and CDR2: SGHNT and YYREEE (reference sequence). The CDR3 contains 16 residues.

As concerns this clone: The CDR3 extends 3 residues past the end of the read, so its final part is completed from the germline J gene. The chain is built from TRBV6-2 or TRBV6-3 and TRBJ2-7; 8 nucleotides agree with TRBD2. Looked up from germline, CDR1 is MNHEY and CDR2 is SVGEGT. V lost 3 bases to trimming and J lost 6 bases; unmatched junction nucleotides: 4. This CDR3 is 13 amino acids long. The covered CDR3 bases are TGTGCCAGCAGTTATTGGACTAGCTCCGAG. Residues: CASSYWTSSE. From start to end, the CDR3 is CASSYWTSSEQYF.

The CDR3 loop reads CASSIAPGSSGANVLTF. CDR3 DNA, as far as it was read: TGTGCCAGTAGTATAGCCCCAGGTAGCTCTGGGGCCAACGTC. The gene calls are TRBV19 and TRBJ2-6; no clear D gene. The sequence runs out 3 residues before the end of the CDR3; the remainder is reconstructed from the germline J gene. The CDR3 has 17 amino acids. CDR1 is LNHDA, CDR2 SQIVND, per germline (reference sequence). The V gene lost 1 base and the J gene lost 0 bases, with 10 bases spanning the gap. Variable domain in full (rest from reference TRBV19 and TRBJ2-6): DGGITQSPKYLFRKEGQNVTLSCEQNLNHDAMYWYRQDPGQGLRLIYYSQIVNDFQKGDIAEGYSVSREKKESFPLTVTSAQKNPTAFYLCASSIAPGSSGANVLTFGAGSRLTVL.

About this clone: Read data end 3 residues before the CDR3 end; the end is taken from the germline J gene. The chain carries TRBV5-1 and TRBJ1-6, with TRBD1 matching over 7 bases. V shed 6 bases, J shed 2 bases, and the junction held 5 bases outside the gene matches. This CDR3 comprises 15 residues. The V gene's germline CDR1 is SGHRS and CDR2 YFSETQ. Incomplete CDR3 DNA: TGCGCCAGCAATCCGACAGGGACCTATAATTCACCC. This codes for CASNPTGTYNSP. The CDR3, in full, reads CASNPTGTYNSPLHF.

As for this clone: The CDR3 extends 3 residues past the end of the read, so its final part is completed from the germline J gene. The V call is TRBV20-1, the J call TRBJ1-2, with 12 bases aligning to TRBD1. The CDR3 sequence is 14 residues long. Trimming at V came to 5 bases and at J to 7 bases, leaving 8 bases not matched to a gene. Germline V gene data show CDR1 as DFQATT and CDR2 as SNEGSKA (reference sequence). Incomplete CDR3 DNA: TGCAGTGCTCGTCCCGGGACAGGGGGCTCTGGC. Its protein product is CSARPGTGGSG. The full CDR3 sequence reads CSARPGTGGSGYTF.

The chain's CDR3 is CAWSAATAFNSNQPQHF. CDR3 DNA (partial): TGTGCCTGGAGTGCCGCGACAGCGTTTAATAGCAATCAGCCC. The chain uses TRBV30 and TRBJ1-5; possible D gene TRBD1, 5 bases. The read is 3 residues too short to cover the CDR3 end, so that end is filled in from the germline J gene. Trimming removed 1 base at V and 0 bases at J, with 16 bases between. The CDR3 has 17 residues. Germline V CDR1 and CDR2: GTSNPN, SVGIG (reference sequence).

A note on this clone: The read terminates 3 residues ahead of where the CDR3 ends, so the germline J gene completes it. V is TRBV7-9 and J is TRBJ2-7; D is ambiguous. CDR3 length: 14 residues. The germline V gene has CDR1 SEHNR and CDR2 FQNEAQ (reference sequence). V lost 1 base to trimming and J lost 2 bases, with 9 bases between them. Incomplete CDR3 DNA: TGTGCCAGCAGCTTAGGAACAGCCCCCTACGAG. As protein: CASSLGTAPYE. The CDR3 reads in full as CASSLGTAPYEQYF.

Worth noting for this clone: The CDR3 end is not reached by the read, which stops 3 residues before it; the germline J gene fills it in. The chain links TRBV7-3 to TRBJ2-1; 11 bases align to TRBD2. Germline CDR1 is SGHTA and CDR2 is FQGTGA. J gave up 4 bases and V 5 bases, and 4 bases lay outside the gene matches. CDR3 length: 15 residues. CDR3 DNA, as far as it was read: TGTGCCAGCAGCCAGGGACTAGCGGAGTACAATGAG. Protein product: CASSQGLAEYNE. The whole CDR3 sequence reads CASSQGLAEYNEQFF.

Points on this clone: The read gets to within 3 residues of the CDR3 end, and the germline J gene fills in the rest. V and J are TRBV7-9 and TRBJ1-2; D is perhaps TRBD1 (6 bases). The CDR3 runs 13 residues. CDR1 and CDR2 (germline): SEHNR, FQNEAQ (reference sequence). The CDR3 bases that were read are TGTGCCAGTCGACAGGACACCTCCTACGAC. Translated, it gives CASRQDTSYD. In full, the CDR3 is CASRQDTSYDYTF.

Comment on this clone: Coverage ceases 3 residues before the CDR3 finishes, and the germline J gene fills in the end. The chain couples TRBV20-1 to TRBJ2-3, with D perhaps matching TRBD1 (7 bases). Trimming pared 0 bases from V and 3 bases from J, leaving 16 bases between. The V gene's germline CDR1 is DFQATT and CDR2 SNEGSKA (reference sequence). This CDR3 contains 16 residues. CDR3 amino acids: CSARDTQGGRTDTQYF. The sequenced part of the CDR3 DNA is TGCAGTGCTAGAGATACGCAGGGGGGTAGAACAGATACG.

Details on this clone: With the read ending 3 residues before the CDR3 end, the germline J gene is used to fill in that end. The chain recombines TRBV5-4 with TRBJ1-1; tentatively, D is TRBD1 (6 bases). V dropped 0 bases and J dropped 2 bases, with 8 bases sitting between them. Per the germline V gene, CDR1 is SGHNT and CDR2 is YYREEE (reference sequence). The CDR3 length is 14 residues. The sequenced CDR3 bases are TGTGCCAGCAGCTTGGGGACAGCAAACACTGAA. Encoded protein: CASSLGTANTE. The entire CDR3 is CASSLGTANTEAFF.

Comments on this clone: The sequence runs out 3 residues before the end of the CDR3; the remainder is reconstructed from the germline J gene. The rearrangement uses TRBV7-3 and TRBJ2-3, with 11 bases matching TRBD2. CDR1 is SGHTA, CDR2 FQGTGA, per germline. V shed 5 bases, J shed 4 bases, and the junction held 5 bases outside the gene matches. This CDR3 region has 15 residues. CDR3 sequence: CASSTGTSGPDTQYF. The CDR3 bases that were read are TGTGCCAGCAGCACCGGGACTAGCGGCCCAGATACG.

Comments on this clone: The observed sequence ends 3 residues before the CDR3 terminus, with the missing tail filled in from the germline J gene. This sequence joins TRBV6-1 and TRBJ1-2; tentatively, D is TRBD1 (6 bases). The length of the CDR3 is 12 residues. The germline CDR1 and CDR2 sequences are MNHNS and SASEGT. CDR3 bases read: TGTGCCAGCAGTGGGGGGAGGGGGGGC. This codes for CASSGGRGG. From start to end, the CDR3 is CASSGGRGGYTF.

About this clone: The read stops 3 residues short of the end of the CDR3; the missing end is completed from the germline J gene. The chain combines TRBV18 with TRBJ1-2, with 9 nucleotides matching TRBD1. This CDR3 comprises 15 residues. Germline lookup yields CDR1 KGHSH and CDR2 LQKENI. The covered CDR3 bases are TGTGCCAGCTCCCGGTCAGGACAGGGGTACAATGAC. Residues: CASSRSGQGYND. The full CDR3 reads CASSRSGQGYNDYTF.